The count of the clone carrying this T cell receptor beta chain is one. The data originate from a study of OX40 agonist ivuxolimab in advanced cancers. Method: immunoSEQ multiplex PCR; TCRdb's copy keeps in-frame clones and lacks some. The sample carries approximately 76,000 clones, roughly 85% recorded once. Trimming pared 4 bases from V and 0 bases from J, leaving 15 bases between. CDR1 and CDR2 from the germline V gene are LGHNA and YNFKEQ. This CDR3 has 16 residues. This receptor was obtained from an adult with an advanced solid tumor such as melanoma, head and neck, liver or kidney cancer. Here the sequenced sample was CD4+ or CD8+ T cells sorted from blood, taken in a trial of the OX40 agonist ivuxolimab. The chain joins TRBV4-2 to TRBJ1-2, with a tentative D call TRBD1 (5 bases). In DNA, the CDR3 is TGTGCCAGCAGCCCAGCCGGGACTGAAGCTAACTATGGCTACACCTTC. Translating gives CASSPAGTEANYGYTF.